This record looks at one TCR beta chain sequence and its context. The data are from a study of T cells after yellow fever vaccination. This CDR3 contains 12 residues. CDR1 and CDR2 from the germline V gene are MNHEY and SVGAGI. After removal of 5 bases from V and 5 bases from J, the junction contained 1 base not matched to a gene. TCRdb re-called the 5' RACE reads through MiXCR, storing one row per CDR3 protein. The sample includes approximately 160,000 distinct CDR3 sequences, about a tenth seen only once; the top ten take 35% to 40%. This receptor was taken from a man aged 18 to 35 who received the YFV17D yellow fever vaccine. Sequenced here: CD8+ T cells sorted from PBMCs, sampled 45 days after the yellow fever booster vaccination. This chain connects TRBV6-5 to TRBJ2-3, with 7 bases that match TRBD1. In DNA form, the CDR3 reads TGTGCCAGCAGTCAGGGGGAAGATACGCAGTATTTT. This encodes CASSQGEDTQYF.